The rows below give T cell receptor beta chains drawn from one sample of a study of cytomegalovirus exposure and HLA in healthy donors. Produced via immunoSEQ multiplex PCR; TCRdb's table is partial and in-frame only. The sample gives over 100,000 clones, roughly 80% of which show up once; about 2.1% is in the top ten. The source material was PBMCs. Receptors originate from a woman aged 40-49 years in good health and CMV-seropositive. CDR3s include the opening cysteine and the closing phenylalanine or tryptophan. Fields, in order: clone size, D gene, V gene, J gene, CDR3 protein, CDR3 DNA. A D gene is named only where the DNA matches it firmly. Some rows have no size entry. The others give once, few or many, or a class for an expanded clone.

NA	NA	TRBV19	TRBJ1-2	CASTSQGYGYTF	TGTGCCAGTACCTCTCAGGGCTATGGCTACACCTTC
few	NA	TRBV6-5	TRBJ1-2	CASSGQGGYGYTF	TGTGCCAGCAGCGGGCAGGGTGGATATGGCTACACCTTC
NA	NA	TRBV2	TRBJ1-5	CADPWGQRCGGNQPQHF	TGTGCCGACCCTTGGGGGCAAAGGTGCGGCGGCAATCAGCCCCAGCATTTT
NA	NA	TRBV19	TRBJ1-1	CASRQGGNTEAFF	TGTGCCAGTAGGCAGGGCGGCAACACTGAAGCTTTCTTT
NA	NA	TRBV28	TRBJ1-2	CASSLERVYGYTF	TGTGCCAGCAGTTTAGAGAGGGTCTATGGCTACACCTTC
NA	NA	TRBV5-5	TRBJ1-4	CASSGADEKLFF	TGTGCCAGCAGCGGGGCAGATGAAAAACTGTTTTTT
NA	TRBD2	TRBV7-3	TRBJ2-1	CASSLQGGLAEPSSYNEQFF	TGTGCCAGCAGCTTACAAGGGGGACTAGCGGAACCCAGCTCCTACAATGAGCAGTTCTTC
NA	TRBD1	TRBV18	TRBJ1-1	CASSPGQGTEAFF	TGTGCCAGCTCGCCGGGACAGGGCACTGAAGCTTTCTTT
NA	NA	TRBV6-1	TRBJ1-1	CASSPQVNLEAFF	TGTGCCAGCAGCCCACAAGTCAACCTTGAAGCTTTCTTT
NA	NA	TRBV7-9	TRBJ2-5	CASSLAKEQYF	TGTGCCAGCAGCTTAGCGAAGGAGCAGTACTTC
NA	NA	TRBV6-1	TRBJ1-5	CASSEGGGNQPQHF	TGTGCCAGCAGTGAGGGGGGAGGAAATCAGCCCCAGCATTTT
NA	NA	TRBV30	TRBJ1-3	CAWSLTVRHSGNTIYF	TGTGCCTGGAGTCTGACAGTTAGACACTCTGGAAACACCATATATTTT
NA	TRBD1	TRBV9	TRBJ2-7	CASSTRTGSEQYF	TGTGCCAGCAGCACACGGACAGGGAGCGAGCAGTACTTC
few	NA	TRBV4-3	TRBJ1-5	CASSQDASRGYQPQHF	TGCGCCAGCAGCCAAGATGCAAGTCGGGGTTATCAGCCCCAGCATTTT
NA	NA	TRBV19	TRBJ2-2	CASSPTTGLWTGELFF	TGTGCCAGTAGCCCAACAACAGGGTTGTGGACCGGGGAGCTGTTTTTT
once	TRBD1	TRBV27	TRBJ1-2	CASSFRQGGTRGYTF	TGTGCCAGCAGTTTCCGACAGGGAGGTACGCGAGGCTACACCTTC
NA	NA	TRBV21-1	TRBJ2-2	CASSKGILAGDPGELFF	TGTGCCAGCAGCAAAGGGATCCTAGCGGGAGATCCCGGGGAGCTGTTTTTT
NA	TRBD1	TRBV6-5	TRBJ1-2	CASSYRGQVPNYGYTF	TGTGCCAGCAGTTACAGGGGACAGGTCCCCAACTATGGCTACACCTTC
once	NA	TRBV7-6	TRBJ2-5	CASSLRGGTETQYF	TGTGCCAGCAGCTTACGCGGCGGGACAGAGACCCAGTACTTC
once	TRBD1	TRBV7-9	TRBJ2-4	CASRSGGQAKNIQYF	TGTGCCAGCAGATCAGGGGGACAAGCCAAAAACATTCAGTACTTC
few	NA	TRBV9	TRBJ1-4	CASSGIIGEKLFF	TGTGCCAGCAGCGGAATAATCGGTGAAAAACTGTTTTTT
NA	NA	TRBV2	TRBJ1-2	CASTRSYGYTF	TGTGCCAGCACTAGGAGCTATGGCTACACCTTC
NA	NA	TRBV7-3	TRBJ2-3	CASSLIFTDTQYF	TGTGCCAGCAGCTTAATCTTCACAGATACGCAGTATTTT
NA	TRBD2	TRBV11-2	TRBJ2-7	CASSSIGLASGTYEQYF	TGTGCCAGCAGCTCAATTGGTCTCGCTAGCGGCACCTACGAGCAGTACTTC
NA	NA	TRBV19	TRBJ1-4	CASSIRGANEKLFF	TGTGCCAGTAGTATTCGGGGAGCTAATGAAAAACTGTTTTTT
NA	NA	TRBV7-6	TRBJ2-2	CASTGQPSTPGELFF	TGCGCCAGCACTGGACAGCCCTCCACCCCCGGGGAGCTGTTTTTT
NA	NA	TRBV4-3	TRBJ1-4	CASSQGQSGTNEKLFF	TGCGCCAGCAGCCAAGGGCAGTCAGGAACTAATGAAAAACTGTTTTTT
NA	TRBD2	TRBV9	TRBJ2-1	CASSVSGGGNEQFF	TGTGCCAGCAGCGTCTCCGGGGGGGGCAATGAGCAGTTCTTC
few	TRBD1	TRBV7-2	TRBJ1-4	CASSSGTATKREKLFF	TGTGCCAGCAGCTCAGGGACAGCAACTAAAAGGGAAAAACTGTTTTTT
NA	TRBD2	TRBV2	TRBJ2-5	CASSEPSGSAQETQYF	TGTGCCAGCAGTGAACCTAGCGGGAGTGCCCAAGAGACCCAGTACTTC
NA	NA	TRBV19	TRBJ1-1	CASSKGRATSYTEAFF	TGTGCCAGTAGTAAGGGCAGGGCTACCTCTTACACTGAAGCTTTCTTT
once	TRBD2	TRBV4-1	TRBJ2-3	CASSQVGGLVFFTDTQYF	TGCGCCAGCAGCCAAGTAGGGGGACTAGTTTTTTTCACAGATACGCAGTATTTT
NA	TRBD1	TRBV5-1	TRBJ1-2	CASSSDRGSYTF	TGCGCCAGCAGCTCCGACAGGGGTTCATACACCTTC
NA	NA	TRBV6-6	TRBJ2-1	CASSYLDNEQFF	TGTGCCAGCAGTTACTTAGACAATGAGCAGTTCTTC
NA	TRBD1	TRBV27	TRBJ2-7	CASSPGQTLNEQYF	TGTGCCAGCTCTCCGGGACAGACCCTGAACGAGCAGTACTTC
few	TRBD1	TRBV2	TRBJ1-1	CASSEGQSNTEAFF	TGTGCCAGCAGTGAGGGACAGTCAAACACTGAAGCTTTCTTT
NA	TRBD2	TRBV27	TRBJ2-7	CASRSSERGGEQYF	TGTGCCAGCAGATCGTCGGAGCGGGGAGGTGAGCAGTACTTC
NA	NA	TRBV7-2	TRBJ2-2	CASSLVQNRATGELFF	TGTGCCAGCAGCTTAGTGCAAAACAGGGCCACCGGGGAGCTGTTTTTT
NA	NA	TRBV5-1	TRBJ1-2	CASSLGQLGVYGYTF	TGCGCCAGCAGCCTAGGACAGCTGGGCGTATACGGCTACACCTTC
once	TRBD1	TRBV6-1	TRBJ2-5	CASNLDRGLETQYF	TGTGCCAGCAACCTGGACAGGGGGCTAGAGACCCAGTACTTC
NA	TRBD1	TRBV7-2	TRBJ1-4	CASSPGQGNEKLFF	TGTGCCAGCAGCCCAGGACAGGGGAATGAAAAACTGTTTTTT
once	NA	TRBV7-9	TRBJ2-1	CASSFGGNRYNEQFF	TGTGCCAGCAGCTTCGGGGGTAACCGATACAATGAGCAGTTCTTC
NA	TRBD1	TRBV5-4	TRBJ2-7	CASSRTGKYEQYF	TGTGCCAGCAGCCGGACAGGGAAGTACGAGCAGTACTTC
NA	TRBD1	TRBV28	TRBJ1-2	CASRPTGTGVCGYTF	TGTGCCAGCAGACCTACCGGGACAGGGGTTTGTGGCTACACCTTC
NA	NA	TRBV2	TRBJ1-2	CASSETTVPSGGYTF	TGTGCCAGCAGTGAAACTACGGTCCCCTCAGGGGGCTACACCTTC
NA	NA	TRBV28	TRBJ1-4	CASSTQGDGLFF	TGTGCCAGCAGTACACAAGGGGATGGACTGTTTTTT